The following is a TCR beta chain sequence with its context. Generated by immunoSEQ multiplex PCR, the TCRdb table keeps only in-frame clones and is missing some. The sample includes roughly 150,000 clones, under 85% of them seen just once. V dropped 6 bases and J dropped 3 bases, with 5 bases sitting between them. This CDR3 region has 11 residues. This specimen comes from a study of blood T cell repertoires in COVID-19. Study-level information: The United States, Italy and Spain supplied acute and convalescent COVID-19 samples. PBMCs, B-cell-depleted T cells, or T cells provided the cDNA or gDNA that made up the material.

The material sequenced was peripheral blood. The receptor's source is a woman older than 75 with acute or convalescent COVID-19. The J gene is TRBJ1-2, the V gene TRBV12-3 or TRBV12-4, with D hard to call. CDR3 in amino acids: CASRIDYGYTF. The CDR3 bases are TGTGCCAGCAGAATAGACTATGGCTACACCTTC.